This T cell receptor (beta chain) was found in a study of T cells in Graves' hyperthyroidism and ophthalmopathy. The germline V gene has CDR1 SNHLY and CDR2 FYNNEI. Trimming shortened V by 2 bases and J by 4 bases, and 11 bases separated the two germline ends. The CDR3 has 15 amino acids. In this sample, this clonotype turned up a few times. Amplified regions were TCR beta CDR3 sequences from RNA transcripts. The HTBI primer set was used in a first-round RT-PCR of the TCR CDR3. TCRdb re-derived calls from the multiplex PCR reads in MiXCR, one entry per CDR3 protein. Of hundreds of thousands of distinct CDR3 sequences listed, roughly 46% are singletons.

The sequencing input was peripheral blood or thyroid tissue (not recorded which). The TCR comes from an adult man with Graves' disease, either hyperthyroidism or ophthalmopathy (not recorded which). J is TRBJ1-4 and V is TRBV2; D not resolved. CDR3 nucleotides: TGTGCCAGCAGTGAATGGGCAGGAAATAATGAAAAACTGTTTTTT. This translates into CASSEWAGNNEKLFF.